This T cell receptor beta chain appears in the sequencing data of a study of blood T cells in healthy people across ages. Turning to the study itself: When template switching was applied, about one barcoded beta molecule was captured per two T cells.

This CDR3 comprises 14 residues. V lost 7 bases to trimming and J lost 6 bases; unmatched junction nucleotides: 6. Germline V gene data show CDR1 as MNHNY and CDR2 as SVGAGI (reference sequence). This clonotype was observed many times. Its cognate antigen is unknown. Using a J-beta primer mix together with a sample-barcoded 5' primer, a second PCR was run for about 6 to 11 cycles. TCRdb recomputed calls from the 5' RACE reads with MiXCR, one row per CDR3 protein. The sample records around 800,000 distinct CDR3 sequences, about 62% being singletons. Broader study findings: More naive CD4+ cells and higher diversity marked long-lived donors relative to aged donors.

Sequencing was carried out using blood. The chain links TRBV6-6 to TRBJ1-6, with 7 bases that match TRBD1. This clonotype was obtained from a man aged 25-45 years in good health. CDR3 in amino acids: CASIPGQINSPLHF. The CDR3 coding sequence is TGTGCCAGCATCCCGGGACAGATTAATTCACCCCTCCACTTT.